Detailed here is one T cell receptor (beta chain). This sample stems from a study of T cells after yellow fever vaccination. TCRdb reprocessed the 5' RACE reads with MiXCR, giving one entry per CDR3 protein. This sample yields 500,000 to 550,000 distinct CDR3 sequences, of which 20% to 25% are seen a single time; less than 20% belongs to the top ten. This clonotype was obtained from a man younger than 30 who received the YFV17D yellow fever vaccine. The input for sequencing was PBMCs, taken approximately 20 days after the first yellow fever vaccination.

CDR3 loop: CASSPSGYQETQYF. For the CDR3, the DNA is TGCGCCAGCAGCCCGTCGGGGTACCAAGAGACCCAGTACTTC. The V call is TRBV5-1, the J call TRBJ2-5, with a tentative D call TRBD2 (5 bases). This CDR3 contains 14 residues. CDR1 SGHRS and CDR2 YFSETQ come from the germline V gene. Trimming stripped 4 bases from V and 0 bases from J, with 10 bases between.